This T cell receptor (beta chain) derives from a study of regulatory T cells in long-lasting Graves disease. HTBI primers from iRepertoire and Arm-PCR of CDR3 regions yielded the TCR beta libraries. Authors' data handling: Sequenced samples collectively carried roughly 60 TRBV and some 15 TRBJ segments. TCRdb redid the calling of the multiplex PCR reads with MiXCR, one entry per CDR3 protein. TCRdb's processing, not the authors', yielded these V and J calls. The table lists some 460,000 distinct CDR3 sequences, about 16% of them singletons. General study findings and limits: Under persistent disease, TRBV28, TRBJ1-2 and TRBJ2-5 were used preferentially.

Trimming removed 2 bases at V and 3 bases at J, with 14 bases between. From germline, CDR1 is MNHEY and CDR2 SMNVEV (reference sequence). CDR3 size: 16 residues. As to this clonotype: What it binds is unknown.

Indicated time point: newly diagnosed GD, antithyroid drugs for less than 3 months. RNA from PBMCs was the source of the TCR library. Into tubes containing EDTA, roughly 8.3 milliliters of peripheral blood were drawn. Separately, the same data were catalogued under a study of T cells in Graves' hyperthyroidism and ophthalmopathy. That investigation notes: The primer set for the first-round RT-PCR of the TCR CDR3 was HTBI.

This rearrangement joins TRBV27 to TRBJ1-5; D might be TRBD1 (6 bases). The clonotype comes from a man between 40 and 49 years old with Graves disease. Sequencing used peripheral blood mononuclear cells (PBMCs), obtained at new diagnosis, from a patient treated with antithyroid drugs. Here the CDR3 DNA reads TGTGCCAGCAGTTTAGGGGGGGGGGCCCCCAATCAGCCCCAGCATTTT. Its translation is CASSLGGGAPNQPQHF.